Listed here are 21 T cell receptor beta chains from one sample, sequenced in a study of CD8+CD57+ T cells in acquired aplastic anemia. Genomic DNA templated the TCR beta VDJ and CDR3 profiling. TCRdb passed the reads through MiXCR, listing each CDR3 protein once. Altogether more than 95,000 distinct CDR3 sequences are present, about 40% being singletons, with the ten largest covering more than 2.5%. Patients selected for sequencing had displayed CD8+CD57+ cell expansion by flow cytometry. Sequencing used sorted CD4+, CD8+, or CD8+CD57+ T cells (not recorded which) from PBMCs. Receptor source: a human donor with aplastic anemia.

This clonotype was detected ten times or more. The chain is built from TRBV7-7 and TRBJ2-7; 14 nucleotides line up with TRBD2. This CDR3 contains 19 residues. With 0 bases clipped from V and 0 bases from J, the junction kept 7 bases outside the gene matches. The germline CDR1 and CDR2 sequences are SSHAT and FNYEAQ (reference sequence). CDR3 sequence reads: CASSLAGLAGDPSSYEQYV. The CDR3 bases are TGTGCCAGCAGCTTAGCGGGACTAGCGGGGGACCCTAGCTCCTACGAGCAGTACGTC.

On this clonotype: This may come from a read error, since a much larger clone is one base off. V is TRBV4-3 and J is TRBJ2-5; D may be TRBD1 (6 bases). V was clipped by 4 bases and J by 5 bases, with 14 bases between them. There are 14 residues in the CDR3. CDR1 LGHNA and CDR2 YSLEER come from the germline V gene. The CDR3 nucleotides read TGCGCCAGCAGCCTGGGACAAGGTGGGGAGACCCAGTACTTC. Encoded protein: CASSLGQGGETQYF.

This clonotype was picked up a small number of times. A much larger clone sits a single nucleotide away, making a read error possible. This likely comes from a read error, as the CDR3 has no conserved phenylalanine or tryptophan at its end. V usage is TRBV5-1 and J usage is TRBJ1-1, with 7 nucleotides matching TRBD1. The CDR3 covers 14 residues. Per germline, CDR1 SGHRS and CDR2 YFSETQ. With V trimmed by 2 bases and J by 6 bases, 7 bases remained unmatched. For the CDR3, the DNA is TGCGCCAGCAGCTTCAGACAGGGTGGGGCTGAAGCTTTCCTT. It yields the protein CASSFRQGGAEAFL.

Details on this clonotype: A much larger clone lies one base from this, so it may be a read error. V and J are TRBV7-9 and TRBJ2-7, with 7 nucleotides matching TRBD1. This CDR3 comprises 13 residues. V shed 4 bases, J shed 8 bases, and the junction held 8 bases outside the gene matches. Germline lookup yields CDR1 SEHNR and CDR2 FQNEAQ (reference sequence). The CDR3 here is CASSWDSDVKQYF. In DNA form, the CDR3 reads TGTGCCAGCAGCTGGGACAGTGATGTCAAGCAGTACTTC.

This clonotype was detected ten times or more. The gene calls are TRBV7-8 and TRBJ1-1; possible D gene TRBD1, 5 bases. The germline gives CDR1 SGHVS, CDR2 FQNEAQ. The CDR3 loop spans 17 amino acids. Trimming removed 0 bases from V and 3 bases from J, with 17 bases in between. DNA for the CDR3: TGTGCCAGCAGCTTAGCGCGATGGGCAGGGCGGGACACTGAAGCTTTCTTT. Protein sequence: CASSLARWAGRDTEAFF.

This clonotype showed up many times. J is TRBJ1-1 and V is TRBV19; 10 bases are shared with TRBD1. The V and J ends lost 7 bases and 3 bases, in that order; junction bases with no gene match: 8. The germline V gene has CDR1 LNHDA and CDR2 SQIVND (reference sequence). This CDR3 has 15 amino acids. This chain's CDR3 is CASTFRTGGDTEAFF. The CDR3 nucleotides are TGTGCCAGTACCTTTAGGACAGGGGGGGACACTGAAGCTTTCTTT.

This clonotype was counted many times. The chain combines TRBV20-1 with TRBJ2-3; perhaps TRBD1 as D (6 bases). The CDR3 totals 15 residues. Trimming removed 0 bases from V and 2 bases from J, with 12 bases in between. The germline V gene has CDR1 DFQATT and CDR2 SNEGSKA (reference sequence). This chain's CDR3 is CSARESQGNTDTQYF. In DNA form, the CDR3 reads TGCAGTGCTAGAGAATCGCAGGGGAACACAGATACGCAGTATTTT.

Turning to this clonotype: With a much larger clone just one base away, this may be a read error. The chain uses TRBV6-2 or TRBV6-3 and TRBJ1-2; no firm D call. Germline lookup yields CDR1 MNHEY and CDR2 SVGEGT. The ends were cut back, 4 bases at V and 2 bases at J, with 8 bases in the middle. This CDR3 has 13 residues. As DNA, the CDR3 is TGTGCCAGCAGTTTAGCCCACAACTATGGCTACACCTTC. Encoded protein: CASSLAHNYGYTF.

In regard to this clonotype: A clone one base away is much larger, so this may be a read error. The gene calls are TRBV9 and TRBJ1-3, with TRBD1 as a possible D gene (6 bases). V shed 3 bases and J shed 2 bases, with 15 bases lying between them. The CDR3 has 16 amino acids. Looked up from germline, CDR1 is SGDLS and CDR2 is YYNGEE. The CDR3 loop reads CASSGGAGAPGNTIYF. CDR3 DNA: TGTGCCAGCAGCGGGGGGGCCGGGGCCCCTGGAAACACCATATATTTT.

This clonotype occurred once. The chain links TRBV15 to TRBJ2-3, with 12 bases identical to TRBD2. V lost 3 bases and J lost 2; bases outside the gene matches: 6. This CDR3 is built from 17 residues. Germline V gene lookup returns CDR1 LNHNV and CDR2 YYDKDF (reference sequence). The CDR3 DNA follows: TGTGCCACCAGCAGGGCACTAGCGGGGGGATCCACAGATACGCAGTATTTT. This codes for CATSRALAGGSTDTQYF.

The count of this clonotype is one. The chain links TRBV19 to TRBJ2-7; a possible D gene is TRBD2 (6 bases). Germline loops: CDR1 LNHDA, CDR2 SQIVND (reference sequence). Trimming took 1 base from V and 2 from J, leaving 9 bases between them. The CDR3 contains 14 residues. The CDR3 nucleotides are TGTGCCAGTAGTATAGGGCCGGGGGCCTACGAGCAGTACTTC. This gives the protein CASSIGPGAYEQYF.

This clonotype was detected ten times or more. The chain joins TRBV5-1 to TRBJ1-3; D is possibly TRBD1 (6 bases). The germline V and J ends were trimmed by 2 bases and 2 bases, with 11 bases remaining between them. The CDR3 covers 15 residues. Germline loops: CDR1 SGHRS, CDR2 YFSETQ. Written as DNA, the CDR3 is TGCGCCAGCAGCTTCTCGGGGGCGCCTGGAAACACCATATATTTT. Encoded protein: CASSFSGAPGNTIYF.

Remarks on this clonotype: A much larger clone lies a single base off, so this may be a read error. The DNA for the CDR3 is TGCGCCAGCAGCTTATTTGGACAGGGAGAGGCTAACTGTGGCTACACCTTC. Translating it yields CASSLFGQGEANCGYTF. The chain couples TRBV5-1 to TRBJ1-2; 8 bases match TRBD1. The CDR3 spans 17 residues. Germline values: CDR1 SGHRS, CDR2 YFSETQ. The variable domain in full, with the rest retrieved from reference TRBV5-1 and TRBJ1-2, is KAGVTQTPRYLIKTRGQQVTLSCSPISGHRSVSWYQQTPGQGLQFLFEYFSETQRNKGNFPGRFSGRQFSNSRSEMNVSTLELGDSALYLCASSLFGQGEANCGYTFGSGTRLTVV.

V and J are TRBV3-1 and TRBJ2-4; perhaps TRBD1 as D (6 bases). Germline V gene data show CDR1 as LGHDT and CDR2 as YNNKEL (reference sequence). The CDR3 spans 17 residues. V was clipped by 4 bases and J by 0 bases, with 16 bases between them. The CDR3 region is CASSLTGTGRAKNIQYF. In DNA form, the CDR3 reads TGTGCCAGCAGCCTTACCGGCACAGGGCGAGCCAAAAACATTCAGTACTTC.

As for this clonotype: The conserved final phenylalanine or tryptophan is absent from the CDR3, which likely points to a read error. This chain connects TRBV14 to TRBJ2-5; D uncertain. The CDR3 is 13 amino acids. V shed 1 base and J shed 3 bases, with 6 bases lying between them. Germline V gene lookup returns CDR1 SGHDN and CDR2 FVKESK. CDR3 nucleotides: TGTGCCAGCAGCCAAGCCAGAAAAGAGACCCAGTACCTC. Residues: CASSQARKETQYL.

On this clonotype itself: A much larger clone lies one base from this, so it may be a read error. A read error is likely, as this CDR3 ends without the conserved phenylalanine or tryptophan. V gene TRBV6-2 or TRBV6-3 combines with J gene TRBJ2-7; a possible D gene is TRBD2 (6 bases). Trimming removed 2 bases from V and 4 bases from J, with 12 bases in between. Germline CDR1 is MNHEY and CDR2 is SVGEGT. The CDR3 loop spans 14 amino acids. CDR3 amino acids: CASSYGRDVYEQYI. Written as DNA, the CDR3 is TGTGCCAGCAGTTACGGGCGGGACGTGTACGAGCAGTACATC.

The rearrangement links TRBV10-3 to TRBJ2-7, with TRBD1 identical over 9 bases. The CDR3 runs 13 residues. Germline V gene lookup returns CDR1 ENHRY and CDR2 SYGVKD. The ends lost 6 bases at V and 6 bases at J; junction bases unmatched: 6. This chain's CDR3 is CAIRGQGGGEQYF. The CDR3 DNA follows: TGTGCCATCAGGGGACAGGGAGGCGGCGAGCAGTACTTC.

The rearrangement links TRBV7-9 to TRBJ2-7, with D possibly being TRBD1 (6 bases). The CDR3 extends over 13 amino acids. The germline gives CDR1 SEHNR, CDR2 FQNEAQ (reference sequence). Trimming took 6 bases from V and 4 from J, leaving 13 bases between them. As DNA, the CDR3 is TGTGCCAGCAGGAGGACAGCCGCTTACGAGCAGTACTTC. Translated: CASRRTAAYEQYF.

This clonotype occurred many times. The chain employs TRBV7-9 and TRBJ2-1; no firm D call. V dropped 2 bases and J dropped 4 bases, with 12 bases sitting between them. CDR1 SEHNR and CDR2 FQNEAQ come from the germline V gene (reference sequence). The CDR3 loop spans 15 amino acids. CDR3 region: CASSLTASYYNEQFF. DNA of the CDR3: TGTGCCAGCAGCTTAACGGCCTCATATTACAATGAGCAGTTCTTC.

This clonotype was counted only a few times. The chain is built from TRBV19 and TRBJ2-2, with unresolved D. The length of the CDR3 is 14 residues. V was pared by 8 bases and J by 2 bases, with 12 bases between. Germline V gene data show CDR1 as LNHDA and CDR2 as SQIVND (reference sequence). Here the CDR3 DNA reads TGTGCCAGTTCTCCGACTGTTAACACCGGGGAGCTGTTTTTT. As protein: CASSPTVNTGELFF.

This clonotype was found many times. The genes are TRBV2 and TRBJ2-7; 11 bases map to TRBD2. CDR3 length: 13 residues. With V trimmed by 7 bases and J by 4 bases, 3 bases remained unmatched. CDR1 SNHLY and CDR2 FYNNEI come from the germline V gene. CDR3 amino acids: CASMLAGGYEQYF. Here the CDR3 DNA reads TGTGCCAGCATGCTAGCGGGAGGATACGAGCAGTACTTC. The whole variable domain, filled in from reference TRBV2 and TRBJ2-7, reads EPEVTQTPSHQVTQMGQEVILRCVPISNHLYFYWYRQILGQKVEFLVSFYNNEISEKSEIFDDQFSVERPDGSNFTLKIRSTKLEDSAMYFCASMLAGGYEQYFGPGTRLTVT.